Each of the 18 T cell receptor beta chains below was sequenced from the same sample in a study of blood T cell repertoires in COVID-19 (dated by TCRdb to 2020 to 2022). The method behind the library was the immunoSEQ multiplex PCR assay. TCRdb retrieved this table from immuneACCESS and kept in-frame rearrangements only. Not all clones are present; in checked studies, unresolved V genes account for under half, and no reason is known for the remainder. For this sample there are about 330,000 clones; more than 85% appear just once. The top ten clonotypes cover about a fifth of the sample. The sample comprised PBMCs or T cells enriched from blood (not recorded which). The receptor set was obtained from a woman between 25 and 40 years old who had recovered from COVID-19.

V is TRBV18 and J is TRBJ2-3; 10 positions agree with TRBD1. This CDR3 comprises 15 residues. Trimming cost V 4 bases and J 3 bases; bases outside gene matches: 4. The germline V gene encodes CDR1 KGHSH and CDR2 LQKENI. The CDR3 is CASSRSGQGTDTQYF. CDR3 bases: TGTGCCAGCTCACGATCGGGACAGGGGACAGATACGCAGTATTTT.

V is TRBV11-2 and J is TRBJ2-7; 9 nucleotides align to TRBD2. This CDR3 region has 15 residues. V was clipped by 5 bases and J by 1 base; unmatched bases: 6. CDR1 is SGHAT and CDR2 is FQNNGV in the germline V gene. CDR3 sequence reads: CASSPLAGSSYEQYF. The CDR3 coding sequence is TGTGCCAGCAGCCCACTAGCGGGTTCGTCCTACGAGCAGTACTTC.

V is TRBV6-5 and J is TRBJ2-3; 8 positions agree with TRBD1. The CDR3 has 14 residues. From germline, CDR1 is MNHEY and CDR2 SVGAGI. The junction had 8 bases not matched to a gene; V was cut back by 6 bases and J by 6 bases. CDR3 bases: TGTGCCAGCAGACGACAGGGGCTCCGCGATACGCAGTATTTT. Amino acids: CASRRQGLRDTQYF.

The chain employs TRBV20-1 and TRBJ1-6; 7 bases align to TRBD1. J lost 14 bases, V lost 3 bases, and 16 bases had no gene match. This CDR3 contains 15 residues. CDR1 DFQATT and CDR2 SNEGSKA come from the germline V gene (reference sequence). In DNA, the CDR3 is TGCAGTGCTAGTTTGGGGCAGGGGGTAGGGAAAGCCCTCCACTTT. Protein sequence: CSASLGQGVGKALHF.

The count of this clone is one. The chain employs TRBV4-2 and TRBJ2-7; TRBD2 matches at 7 bases. The trim removed 2 bases at V and 6 bases at J, leaving 10 bases unmatched. The CDR3 has 15 residues. Germline CDR1 reads LGHNA; CDR2 reads YNFKEQ. DNA for the CDR3: TGTGCCAGCAGCCAATCGGAAGGCGGGAGAAGCGAGCAGTACTTC. Protein sequence: CASSQSEGGRSEQYF.

The chain employs TRBV28 and TRBJ2-7, with TRBD1 matching 7 bases. The CDR3 covers 17 residues. The ends lost 6 bases at V and 0 bases at J; junction bases unmatched: 14. Germline CDR1 reads MDHEN; CDR2 reads SYDVKM. CDR3: CASSLYAIRDSSYEQYF. The CDR3 DNA reads TGTGCCAGCAGCCTTTATGCTATCCGGGACAGCTCCTACGAGCAGTACTTC.

The rearrangement links TRBV6-1 to TRBJ1-1, with 7 nucleotides matching TRBD1. This CDR3 has 15 residues. The germline V gene has CDR1 MNHNS and CDR2 SASEGT. The ends lost 1 base at V and 0 bases at J; junction bases unmatched: 2. The CDR3 region is CASSEVGTVNTEAFF. CDR3 DNA: TGTGCCAGCAGTGAAGTTGGGACAGTGAACACTGAAGCTTTCTTT.

This chain links TRBV2 with TRBJ1-2; D perhaps matches TRBD1 (5 bases). From germline, CDR1 is SNHLY and CDR2 FYNNEI. The CDR3 has 13 residues. The V and J ends lost 8 bases and 5 bases respectively, with 15 bases between them. The CDR3 spells CASCRVVRYGYTF. CDR3 bases: TGTGCCAGCTGCAGGGTAGTGAGATATGGCTACACCTTC.

V and J are TRBV9 and TRBJ2-7, with 12 nucleotides matching TRBD2. The CDR3 sequence is 16 residues long. Germline V gene data show CDR1 as SGDLS and CDR2 as YYNGEE. Trimming took 3 bases from V and 4 from J; bases not matched to a gene: 8. The CDR3 here is CASSAKTSGGPYEQYF. Here the CDR3 DNA reads TGTGCCAGCAGCGCCAAGACTAGCGGGGGCCCATACGAGCAGTACTTC.

DNA for the CDR3: TGTGCCAGCAGCTTGGGACAGATTAACACTGAAGCTTTCTTT. It codes for CASSLGQINTEAFF. This chain uses TRBV7-9 with TRBJ1-1; 7 nucleotides agree with TRBD1. Germline trimming cut 3 bases from V and 2 bases from J; bases unmatched to any gene: 3. CDR1 and CDR2 from the germline V gene are SEHNR and FQNEAQ (reference sequence). The length of the CDR3 is 14 residues.

The chain has TRBV10-3 and TRBJ2-2; D is perhaps TRBD1 (6 bases). V was cut by 11 bases and J by 2 bases, with 18 bases left in between. In germline, CDR1 is ENHRY, CDR2 SYGVKD. This CDR3 spans 15 amino acids. The CDR3 DNA sequence: TGTGCCGCGACCCCAGGGGCTTCTAACACCGGGGAGCTGTTTTTT. Translation gives CAATPGASNTGELFF.

Comment on this clone: The sample holds other DNA sequences that translate to the same CDR3. The gene calls are TRBV28 and TRBJ2-7; D is unclear. The V and J ends lost 2 bases and 3 bases respectively, with 5 bases between them. In germline, CDR1 is MDHEN, CDR2 SYDVKM. This CDR3 is 12 amino acids long. CDR3 nucleotide sequence: TGTGCCAGCAGTTTACCCGGCTACGAGCAGTACTTC. It is translated as CASSLPGYEQYF.

This chain connects TRBV25-1 to TRBJ2-2; D is possibly TRBD2 (6 bases). The CDR3 has 15 residues. CDR1 and CDR2 (germline): MGHDK, SYGVNS. V shed 4 bases and J shed 2 bases, with 11 bases lying between them. The CDR3 reads CASSAPGLNTGELFF. The DNA for the CDR3 is TGTGCCAGCAGTGCGCCGGGACTCAACACCGGGGAGCTGTTTTTT.

CDR3 sequence: CASSLLSGGIYEQYF. CDR3 coding DNA: TGTGCCAGCAGCTTACTTTCAGGGGGCATATACGAGCAGTACTTC. The V and J genes are TRBV7-9 and TRBJ2-7, with 8 bases fitting TRBD1. With 2 bases clipped from V and 4 bases from J, the junction kept 7 bases outside the gene matches. This CDR3 spans 15 amino acids. Germline loops: CDR1 SEHNR, CDR2 FQNEAQ (reference sequence).

The J gene is TRBJ1-2, the V gene TRBV27; 10 nucleotides agree with TRBD1. The length of the CDR3 is 15 residues. The V segment lost 7 bases and the J segment 1 base; nucleotides outside the gene matches: 6. Germline V gene lookup returns CDR1 MNHEY and CDR2 SMNVEV (reference sequence). This CDR3 reads CASKSGTGVNYGYTF. CDR3 in DNA: TGTGCCAGCAAGTCCGGGACAGGGGTTAACTATGGCTACACCTTC.

This rearrangement joins TRBV29-1 to TRBJ1-4; D is ambiguous. This CDR3 region has 11 residues. Germline CDR1 SQVTM, CDR2 ANQGSEA. V was shortened by 4 bases and J by 8 bases, with 8 bases between the two germline ends. CDR3 bases: TGCAGCGTTGTTGTCGGGGAAAAACTGTTTTTT. This translates into CSVVVGEKLFF.

The V gene is TRBV11-3, the J gene TRBJ2-1, with 7 nucleotides matching TRBD2. The CDR3 runs to 14 residues. V gave up 0 bases and J gave up 4 bases; unmatched junction bases: 0. Per the germline V gene, CDR1 is SGHNT and CDR2 is YENEEA. CDR3 DNA: TGTGCCAGCAGCTTAGAGGGAGGGTACAATGAGCAGTTCTTC. The encoded protein is CASSLEGGYNEQFF. The complete variable domain, with remaining parts taken from reference TRBV11-3 and TRBJ2-1, reads EAGVVQSPRYKIIEKKQPVAFWCNPISGHNTLYWYLQNLGQGPELLIRYENEEAVDDSQLPKDRFSAERLKGVDSTLKIQPAELGDSAVYLCASSLEGGYNEQFFGPGTRLTVL.

V usage is TRBV3-1 (or the pseudogene TRBV3-2) and J usage is TRBJ1-3; D not resolved. The CDR3 consists of 14 residues. Per the germline V gene, CDR1 is LGHDT and CDR2 is YNNKEL (reference sequence). V dropped 0 bases and J dropped 4 bases, with 7 bases sitting between them. The CDR3 DNA reads as TGTGCCAGCAGCCAAGATATGAGGGGAAACACCATATATTTT. Encoded protein: CASSQDMRGNTIYF.